The clone carrying this TCR beta chain was detected only a few times. This record belongs to a study of T-cell memory formation after mild COVID-19. TCRdb reprocessed the 5' RACE reads via MiXCR and lists one record per CDR3 protein. The sample holds about 430,000 distinct CDR3 sequences, approximately 25% seen once. CDR1 is MGHRA, CDR2 YSYEKL, per germline. This CDR3 contains 16 residues. Trimming shortened V by 1 base and J by 5 bases, and 17 bases separated the two germline ends. The sequenced material came from PBMCs or a T cell subset sorted from them (not recorded which). The genes are TRBV4-1 and TRBJ1-1; D is unresolved. The receptor's source is an adult woman who had mild COVID-19 (a few samples of this study predate the infection). Cell type and time point are not known. Here the CDR3 DNA reads TGCGCCAGCAGCCAAGCGGTAGGAGGGATAGGGACTGAAGCTTTCTTT. Translated, it gives CASSQAVGGIGTEAFF.